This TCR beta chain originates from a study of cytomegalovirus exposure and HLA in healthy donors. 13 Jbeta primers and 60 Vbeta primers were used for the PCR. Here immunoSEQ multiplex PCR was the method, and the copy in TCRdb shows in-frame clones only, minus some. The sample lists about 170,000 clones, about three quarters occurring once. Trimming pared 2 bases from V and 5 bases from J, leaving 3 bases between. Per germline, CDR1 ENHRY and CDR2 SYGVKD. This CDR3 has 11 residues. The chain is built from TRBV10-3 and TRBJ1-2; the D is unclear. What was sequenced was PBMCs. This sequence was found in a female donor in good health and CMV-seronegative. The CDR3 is CAISEQYGYTF. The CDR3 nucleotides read TGTGCCATCAGTGAGCAGTATGGCTACACCTTC.